The present entry profiles one TCR beta chain with its context. Germline V gene sequence: CDR1 SEHNR, CDR2 FQNEAQ (reference sequence). This CDR3 contains 14 residues. V lost 8 bases to trimming and J lost 5 bases; unmatched junction nucleotides: 9. Grouping used clinical history reported by participants in a survey and questionnaire. Sequencing was performed with immunoSEQ multiplex PCR; in TCRdb, only in-frame clones are kept and a portion is missing. In the table there are more than 250,000 clones, around 83% of which are singletons. This specimen comes from a study of blood T cell repertoires in COVID-19. Background on the study: Sites across the United States, Italy and Spain contributed samples from acute and convalescent COVID-19.

The sequence was obtained from a man aged 35 to 55 who had been exposed to COVID-19. J is TRBJ1-5 and V is TRBV7-9, with 7 bases aligning to TRBD1. The sequenced material came from PBMCs or T cells enriched from blood (not recorded which). DNA of the CDR3: TGTGCCAGCTCCTCGACAGGGAACTATCAGCCCCAGCATTTT. This sequence encodes CASSSTGNYQPQHF.